This paragraph covers one T cell receptor (beta chain) sequence. This sample was included in a study of blood T cell repertoires in COVID-19. Study-wide context: Whether acute or convalescent, the COVID-19 samples came from the United States, Italy and Spain. T cells, B-cell-depleted T cells, or PBMCs provided the cDNA or gDNA that served as material.

The age range of participants was 18 to 89 years, with residence in some 25 US areas. Donors in Cohort 3 counted as recovered after two negative PCRs, clearance, or symptom resolution. Produced via immunoSEQ multiplex PCR; TCRdb's table is partial and in-frame only. In the table there are around 310,000 clones, 75% to 90% of which are singletons. CDR1 and CDR2 from the germline V gene are WSHSY and SAAADI. The CDR3 has 13 amino acids. J lost 7 bases, V lost 4 bases, and 2 bases had no gene match. The chain couples TRBV10-2 to TRBJ1-4, with 8 positions matching TRBD1. The sequence was obtained from a man under 40 who had recovered from COVID-19. Sequencing was done on a sample of PBMCs or T cells enriched from blood (not recorded which). This CDR3 is CASSAGGSEKLFF. CDR3 bases: TGCGCCAGCAGTGCAGGGGGCAGTGAAAAACTGTTTTTT.